The 20 T cell receptor beta chains below come from one sample, sequenced in a study of identical twins. TCRdb reprocessed the 5' RACE reads with MiXCR, giving one entry per CDR3 protein. Of more than 1.5 million distinct CDR3 sequences in the sample, about 32% were seen once. The sequenced material came from cord blood. These receptors were obtained from a newborn girl in good health.

The chain uses TRBV20-1 and TRBJ2-7; D not certain. Trimming shortened V by 0 bases and J by 7 bases, and 28 bases separated the two germline ends. CDR3 size: 18 residues. Germline CDR1 is DFQATT and CDR2 is SNEGSKA (reference sequence). Here the CDR3 DNA reads TGCAGTGCTAGAGATATGGGGAAAATAGGGCCGACCTCTGGTGAGCAGTACTTC. Residues: CSARDMGKIGPTSGEQYF.

This clonotype was picked up a small number of times. This rearrangement joins TRBV7-2 to TRBJ2-5; a weak D match, TRBD1 (5 bases). V gave up 3 bases and J gave up 5 bases, with 16 bases separating them. The germline V gene has CDR1 SGHTA and CDR2 FQGNSA. This CDR3 spans 15 amino acids. In nucleotides, the CDR3 is TGTGCCAGCAGCTTCGGGTCAGGGATGTTGGAGACCCAGTACTTC. Its translation is CASSFGSGMLETQYF.

In this sample, this clonotype turned up once. The rearrangement uses TRBV20-1 and TRBJ2-2; TRBD2 aligns across 9 bases. Looked up from germline, CDR1 is DFQATT and CDR2 is SNEGSKA (reference sequence). The CDR3 is made up of 16 amino acids. The V and J ends lost 3 bases and 5 bases, in that order; junction bases with no gene match: 10. CDR3 region: CSASPRLAVGTGELFF. CDR3 sequence (DNA): TGCAGTGCTAGTCCCCGACTAGCGGTGGGGACCGGGGAGCTGTTTTTT.

The genes are TRBV19 and TRBJ2-3; TRBD2 matches at 12 bases. This CDR3 has 16 amino acids. V trimming: 4 bases; J trimming: 1 base; junction bases outside the gene matches: 3. CDR1 and CDR2 from the germline V gene are LNHDA and SQIVND (reference sequence). The CDR3 DNA reads TGTGCCAGTAGTACCCGGACTAGCGGGGGCACAGATACGCAGTATTTT. This codes for CASSTRTSGGTDTQYF.

The chain joins TRBV12-3 or TRBV12-4 to TRBJ2-2; weak D call: TRBD1 (6 bases). The CDR3 runs to 15 residues. Trimming took 3 bases from V and 0 from J, leaving 8 bases between them. This chain's CDR3 is CASSFWTANTGELFF. DNA for the CDR3: TGTGCCAGCAGTTTCTGGACAGCGAACACCGGGGAGCTGTTTTTT.

A few counts support this clonotype. The rearrangement joins TRBV28 to TRBJ2-1, with D tentatively TRBD2 (6 bases). The V gene lost 5 bases and the J gene lost 0 bases, with 14 bases spanning the gap. In germline, CDR1 is MDHEN, CDR2 SYDVKM. The CDR3 length is 16 residues. CDR3 residues: CASSVAAGNSYNEQFF. The CDR3 DNA is TGTGCCAGCAGTGTCGCAGCGGGCAACTCCTACAATGAGCAGTTCTTC.

The chain is built from TRBV12-3 or TRBV12-4 and TRBJ2-5; D may be TRBD1 or TRBD2 (5 bases each). CDR3 length: 15 residues. Trimming took 8 bases from V and 1 from J, leaving 17 bases between them. CDR3 sequence (DNA): TGTGCCAGCGCCTCGGGGCCAACTCCCCAAGAGACCCAGTACTTC. This codes for CASASGPTPQETQYF.

A note on this clonotype: This may come from a read error, since a much larger clone is one base off. V and J are TRBV12-3 or TRBV12-4 and TRBJ2-5; 8 nucleotides match TRBD1. The end of the DNA is better explained by TRBJ2-1, so the J call may be wrong. This CDR3 has 16 residues. The CDR3 sequence: CASSLGQGTVQETQFF. The CDR3 DNA is TGTGCCAGCAGTTTAGGACAGGGGACAGTTCAAGAGACCCAGTTCTTC.

J is TRBJ2-1 and V is TRBV6-5; 7 nucleotides agree with TRBD2. Germline V CDR1 and CDR2: MNHEY, SVGAGI. The V and J ends lost 2 bases and 10 bases, in that order; junction bases with no gene match: 8. CDR3 length: 14 residues. The CDR3 DNA follows: TGTGCCAGCAGTTACCCGAACTGGCGGGGGGAGCAGTTCTTC. Translation gives CASSYPNWRGEQFF.

CDR3 protein: CASSLEREYNEQFF. The CDR3 region has the DNA TGCGCCAGCAGCTTGGAGCGGGAGTACAATGAGCAGTTCTTC. The V gene is TRBV5-1, the J gene TRBJ2-1; TRBD2 aligns across 8 bases. With 0 bases clipped from V and 4 bases from J, the junction kept 0 bases outside the gene matches. The CDR3 is 14 residues long. Germline V gene data show CDR1 as SGHRS and CDR2 as YFSETQ.

This clonotype was counted between two and nine times. The chain is built from TRBV30 and TRBJ1-1; possible D gene TRBD1, 6 bases. Trimming shortened V by 8 bases and J by 1 base, and 8 bases separated the two germline ends. The CDR3 spans 11 residues. Germline CDR1 is GTSNPN and CDR2 is SVGIG (reference sequence). CDR3 amino acids: CARTENTEAFF. The CDR3 DNA reads as TGTGCCCGGACAGAGAACACTGAAGCTTTCTTT. Supplemented by reference TRBV30 and TRBJ1-1, the full variable domain reads SQTIHQWPATLVQPVGSPLSLECTVEGTSNPNLYWYRQAAGRGLQLLFYSVGIGQISSEVPQNLSASRPQDRQFILSSKKLLLSDSGFYLCARTENTEAFFGQGTRLTVV.

This clonotype showed up just a few times. The junction differs from germline at one of its ends, possibly a read error. This sequence joins TRBV11-2 and TRBJ2-5; 12 nucleotides match TRBD2. The CDR3 runs to 15 residues. Germline values: CDR1 SGHAT, CDR2 FQNNGV. The CDR3 sequence is CASSSLAGGQESQYF. The CDR3 nucleotides are TGTGCCAGCAGCTCACTAGCGGGAGGCCAAGAGTCCCAGTACTTC. The full variable domain, in which reference TRBV11-2 and TRBJ2-5 provide the parts outside the CDR3, is EAGVAQSPRYKIIEKRQSVAFWCNPISGHATLYWYQQILGQGPKLLIQFQNNGVVDDSQLPKDRFSAERLKGVDSTLKIQPAKLEDSAVYLCASSSLAGGQESQYFGPGTRLLVL.

V is TRBV27 and J is TRBJ2-4; 9 bases fit TRBD1. The DNA matches TRBJ2-7 better at its end, which makes the J call doubtful. This CDR3 is 14 amino acids long. From germline, CDR1 is MNHEY and CDR2 SMNVEV (reference sequence). The CDR3 reads CASSAPTGGYEQYF. CDR3 DNA sequence: TGTGCCAGCAGTGCTCCGACAGGGGGCTACGAGCAGTACTTC.

The rearrangement links TRBV5-6 to TRBJ2-3; D is unresolved. The CDR3 is made up of 12 amino acids. The V and J ends lost 0 bases and 10 bases respectively, with 9 bases between them. CDR1 and CDR2 from the germline V gene are SGHDT and YYEEEE. CDR3 nucleotides: TGTGCCAGCAGCTTGGACCCTTATGCGCAGTATTTT. It is translated as CASSLDPYAQYF.

DNA of the CDR3: TGTGCCAGCAGCTTAGCCGCGAGGAGCGCCCATGAGCAGTTCTTC. It encodes CASSLAARSAHEQFF. The chain links TRBV7-2 to TRBJ2-1; D is undetermined. The CDR3 length is 15 residues. Between the trimmed V and J ends, which lost 0 bases and 8 bases, there was a span of 14 bases. Germline CDR1 reads SGHTA; CDR2 reads FQGNSA.

In DNA, the CDR3 is TGCGCCAGCAGCCAAGTCCTTGGAAAACTGTTTTTT. Protein sequence: CASSQVLGKLFF. The V and J genes are TRBV4-1 and TRBJ1-4; no clear D. Deletions cut 1 base from V and 10 bases from J, with 7 bases between. The CDR3 sequence is 12 residues long. Germline V CDR1 and CDR2: MGHRA, YSYEKL.

There are a few counts of this clonotype. The chain employs TRBV25-1 and TRBJ1-1; 10 bases match TRBD1. Germline lookup yields CDR1 MGHDK and CDR2 SYGVNS. The CDR3 has 16 amino acids. V was clipped by 4 bases and J by 3 bases; unmatched bases: 8. CDR3 nucleotides: TGTGCCAGCAGTGGTGACAGGGGGCGCCGGGACACTGAAGCTTTCTTT. Translation gives CASSGDRGRRDTEAFF.

As to this clonotype: A single base separates this from a much larger clone, so it may be a read error. The conserved closing phenylalanine or tryptophan is absent in this CDR3, likely reflecting a read error. CDR3 nucleotides: TGCAGCGTTGACGGGGGCGCTCCGAAAAACATTCAGTACTCC. It specifies CSVDGGAPKNIQYS. The rearrangement uses TRBV29-1 and TRBJ2-4; D is tentatively TRBD1 or TRBD2 (6 bases each). CDR1 and CDR2 from the germline V gene are SQVTM and ANQGSEA. Trimming took off 3 bases at V and 4 bases at J, with 13 bases between the two ends. The CDR3 is 14 amino acids.

This clonotype was recorded at least ten times. The V gene is TRBV20-1, the J gene TRBJ2-7; no definite D call. The length of the CDR3 is 11 residues. Germline V lookup: CDR1 DFQATT, CDR2 SNEGSKA (reference sequence). Trimming removed 6 bases from V and 2 bases from J, with 8 bases in between. The CDR3 region is CSAPDPYEQYF. The CDR3 DNA reads TGCAGTGCCCCGGACCCCTACGAGCAGTACTTC.

This sequence joins TRBV10-3 and TRBJ1-5; D is ambiguous. Germline loops: CDR1 ENHRY, CDR2 SYGVKD. Trimming took off 6 bases at V and 5 bases at J, with 11 bases between the two ends. The CDR3 has 13 residues. The CDR3 region is CAIREWRDQPQHF. CDR3 nucleotide sequence: TGTGCCATCAGGGAATGGAGGGATCAGCCCCAGCATTTT.